These 16 T cell receptor beta chains came from one sample sequenced in a study of blood T cell repertoires in COVID-19. The table came from immunoSEQ multiplex PCR; TCRdb's copy has only in-frame clones and leaves some out. The sample holds 150,000 or so clones; around 80% are singletons and the top ten take under 7%. The sequenced material came from PBMCs or T cells enriched from blood (not recorded which). The receptors were sampled from a man aged 40-55 years who had recovered from COVID-19.

A word on this clone: The sample has other DNA sequences that encode this CDR3 too. This chain joins TRBV5-1 and TRBJ1-4; TRBD1 is a possible D gene (5 bases). V lost 0 bases and J lost 7, with 10 bases in between. This CDR3 region has 14 residues. CDR1 is SGHRS, CDR2 YFSETQ, per germline. The CDR3 DNA is TGCGCCAGCAGCTTGGGGGGCTTGGGTGAAAAACTGTTTTTT. This sequence encodes CASSLGGLGEKLFF.

The V call is TRBV5-1, the J call TRBJ1-4; no firm D call. This CDR3 region has 14 residues. With 3 bases removed from V and 8 bases from J, the gap between germline ends came to 14 bases. Per the germline V gene, CDR1 is SGHRS and CDR2 is YFSETQ. For the CDR3, the DNA is TGCGCCAGCAGCTCCGGTATTACGGGGGAAAAACTGTTTTTT. Amino acid sequence: CASSSGITGEKLFF.

This chain uses TRBV10-3 with TRBJ2-5; TRBD1 is a possible D gene (5 bases). Trimming pared 4 bases from V and 7 bases from J, leaving 16 bases between. From germline, CDR1 is ENHRY and CDR2 SYGVKD. This CDR3 is 14 amino acids long. The CDR3 loop is CAISGTTGIGTQYF. CDR3 DNA sequence: TGTGCCATCAGTGGGACCACAGGAATTGGGACCCAGTACTTC.

The V call is TRBV2, the J call TRBJ1-6; TRBD1 is a possible D gene (5 bases). V was shortened by 6 bases and J by 10 bases, with 19 bases between the two germline ends. From germline, CDR1 is SNHLY and CDR2 FYNNEI. CDR3 length: 15 amino acids. The CDR3 DNA reads TGTGCCAGCAGCCGGGACGCTCGGGGGGGGTCACCCCTCCACTTT. Translation gives CASSRDARGGSPLHF.

The sample holds one count of this clone. V is TRBV5-1 and J is TRBJ2-5; 8 nucleotides line up with TRBD2. Germline V gives CDR1 SGHRS, CDR2 YFSETQ. The CDR3 runs to 16 residues. J was trimmed by 5 bases and V by 5 bases; bases with no gene match: 14. The CDR3 DNA reads TGCGCCAGCAGTCCTGGGTTCCGGGGGGGCCAGGAGACCCAGTACTTC. Its translation: CASSPGFRGGQETQYF.

V usage is TRBV6-1 and J usage is TRBJ1-3, with D perhaps TRBD1 (6 bases). CDR1 and CDR2 from the germline V gene are MNHNS and SASEGT. Between the trimmed V and J ends, which lost 4 bases and 1 base, there was a span of 23 bases. The CDR3 extends over 19 amino acids. Here the CDR3 reads CASSAVPRQVPSSGNTIYF. The CDR3 nucleotides are TGTGCCAGCAGTGCGGTACCGCGACAGGTGCCATCTTCTGGAAACACCATATATTTT.

V usage is TRBV18 and J usage is TRBJ2-5; tentatively, D is TRBD2 (6 bases). Trimming pared 7 bases from V and 5 bases from J, leaving 17 bases between. The CDR3 runs to 14 residues. Germline CDR1 is KGHSH and CDR2 is LQKENI. CDR3 DNA sequence: TGTGCCAGCTTTAGAAACGGGGGTCCGGAGACCCAGTACTTC. It encodes CASFRNGGPETQYF.

The J gene is TRBJ1-1, the V gene TRBV5-4; 7 nucleotides agree with TRBD1. This CDR3 is built from 13 residues. Germline V CDR1 and CDR2: SGHNT, YYREEE (reference sequence). V shed 5 bases, J shed 4 bases, and the junction held 5 bases outside the gene matches. The CDR3 DNA follows: TGTGCCAGCAGTGGACAGGCGATCACTGAAGCTTTCTTT. Translating gives CASSGQAITEAFF.

The chain carries TRBV7-3 and TRBJ1-1; D is unresolved. This CDR3 is built from 13 residues. V lost 2 bases, J lost 0 bases, and 4 bases lay in between. Germline V gene data show CDR1 as SGHTA and CDR2 as FQGTGA. The CDR3 DNA is TGTGCCAGCAGCTTAGTCATGAACACTGAAGCTTTCTTT. Translation gives CASSLVMNTEAFF.

V gene TRBV30 combines with J gene TRBJ2-5; D is possibly TRBD1 (5 bases). Germline CDR1 and CDR2: GTSNPN and SVGIG (reference sequence). CDR3 length equals 13 residues. The V gene lost 2 bases and the J gene lost 7 bases, with 14 bases spanning the gap. The CDR3 is CAWSQGQKGTQYF. Here the CDR3 DNA reads TGTGCCTGGAGTCAGGGCCAGAAAGGGACCCAGTACTTC. The full variable domain, in which reference TRBV30 and TRBJ2-5 provide the parts outside the CDR3, is SQTIHQWPATLVQPVGSPLSLECTVEGTSNPNLYWYRQAAGRGLQLLFYSVGIGQISSEVPQNLSASRPQDRQFILSSKKLLLSDSGFYLCAWSQGQKGTQYFGPGTRLLVL.

This clone was observed a few times. The rearrangement uses TRBV11-2 and TRBJ2-2; 12 bases align to TRBD2. Germline V gene data show CDR1 as SGHAT and CDR2 as FQNNGV. CDR3 length equals 17 residues. The V gene end was trimmed by 6 bases and the J gene end by 5 bases; junction bases not matched to a gene: 10. As DNA, the CDR3 is TGTGCCAGCAGTTATAGCCCCACTAGCGGGGGGACCGGGGAGCTGTTTTTT. It encodes CASSYSPTSGGTGELFF.

This chain uses TRBV30 with TRBJ1-4; maybe TRBD1 (6 bases). V lost 3 bases and J 5 bases, leaving 16 bases between the germline ends. CDR3 length: 15 residues. The germline CDR1 and CDR2 sequences are GTSNPN and SVGIG (reference sequence). In nucleotides, the CDR3 is TGTGCCTGGAGGGTTACAGGGAGGGGGAATGAAAAACTGTTTTTT. It encodes CAWRVTGRGNEKLFF.

The chain employs TRBV5-4 and TRBJ2-1; 8 nucleotides agree with TRBD2. The CDR3 spans 16 residues. V was clipped by 3 bases and J by 7 bases; unmatched bases: 12. CDR1 and CDR2 from the germline V gene are SGHNT and YYREEE (reference sequence). The CDR3 DNA is TGTGCCAGCAGCTCTGGCGGGGGGAGCGGAATTAATGAGCAGTTCTTC. It codes for CASSSGGGSGINEQFF.

The chain combines TRBV3-1 (or the pseudogene TRBV3-2) with TRBJ2-7, with D perhaps matching TRBD1 (5 bases). The CDR3 length is 14 residues. CDR1 is LGHDT and CDR2 is YNNKEL in the germline V gene (reference sequence). Trimming cost V 4 bases and J 5 bases, with 15 bases left between them. The CDR3 protein is CASSLRQRSDEQYF. DNA of the CDR3: TGTGCCAGCAGCCTCAGACAGAGATCGGACGAGCAGTACTTC.

This rearrangement joins TRBV30 to TRBJ2-2; the D gene is possibly TRBD2 (5 bases). This CDR3 comprises 12 residues. V dropped 3 bases and J dropped 4 bases, with 6 bases sitting between them. Germline V gene sequence: CDR1 GTSNPN, CDR2 SVGIG (reference sequence). Written as DNA, the CDR3 is TGTGCCTGGAGCCTAGCCACCGGGGAGCTGTTTTTT. Protein: CAWSLATGELFF.

This chain uses TRBV19 with TRBJ1-1, with D unresolved. V lost 7 bases and J lost 2, with 8 bases in between. The CDR3 contains 12 residues. Germline lookup yields CDR1 LNHDA and CDR2 SQIVND (reference sequence). The CDR3 nucleotides read TGTGCCAGTAAATCAGGAAACACTGAAGCTTTCTTT. Its protein product is CASKSGNTEAFF. Based on the CDR3 plus reference TRBV19 and TRBJ1-1, the full variable domain is DGGITQSPKYLFRKEGQNVTLSCEQNLNHDAMYWYRQDPGQGLRLIYYSQIVNDFQKGDIAEGYSVSREKKESFPLTVTSAQKNPTAFYLCASKSGNTEAFFGQGTRLTVV.